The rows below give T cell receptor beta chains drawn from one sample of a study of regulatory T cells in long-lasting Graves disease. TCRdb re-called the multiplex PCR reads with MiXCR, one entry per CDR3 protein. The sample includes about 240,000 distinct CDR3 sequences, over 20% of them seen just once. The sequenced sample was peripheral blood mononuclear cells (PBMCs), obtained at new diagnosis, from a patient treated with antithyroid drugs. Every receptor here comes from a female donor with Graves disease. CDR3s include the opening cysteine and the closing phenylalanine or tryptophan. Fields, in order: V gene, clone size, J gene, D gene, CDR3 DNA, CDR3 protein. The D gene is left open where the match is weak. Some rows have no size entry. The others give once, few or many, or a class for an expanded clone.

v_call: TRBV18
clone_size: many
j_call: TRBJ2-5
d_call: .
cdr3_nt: TGTGCCAGCTCACCCCATACGGACGGGGAGACCCAGTACTTC
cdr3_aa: CASSPHTDGETQYF

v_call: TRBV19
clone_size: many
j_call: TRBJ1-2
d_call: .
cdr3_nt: TGTGCCAGTAGAAGAGGTGGCCCCGAAGAATATGGCTACACCTTC
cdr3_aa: CASRRGGPEEYGYTF

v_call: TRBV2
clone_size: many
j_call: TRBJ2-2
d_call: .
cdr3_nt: TGTGCCAGCAGTAAGAGACAGCGGGCCGGGGAGCTGTTTTTT
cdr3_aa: CASSKRQRAGELFF

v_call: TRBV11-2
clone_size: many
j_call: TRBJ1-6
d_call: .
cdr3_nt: TGTGCCAGCAGCTCCCCCCAGGGGCGATCACCCCTCCACTTT
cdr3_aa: CASSSPQGRSPLHF

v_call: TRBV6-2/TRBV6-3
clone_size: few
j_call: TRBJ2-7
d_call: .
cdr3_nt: TGTGCCAGCAGGGAGGGGCGCTACGAGCAGTACTTC
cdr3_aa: CASREGRYEQYF

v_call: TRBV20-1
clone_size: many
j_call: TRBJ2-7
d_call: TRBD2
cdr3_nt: TGCAGTGCTAGCCCGACGAGCGGGAGCTCCTACGAGCAGTACTTC
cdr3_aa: CSASPTSGSSYEQYF

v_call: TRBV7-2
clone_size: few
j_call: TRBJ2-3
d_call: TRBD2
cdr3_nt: TGTGCCAGCAGCGAGCCGGGACTAGCGGGAGTGAGAGACACAGATACGCAGTATTTT
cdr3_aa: CASSEPGLAGVRDTDTQYF

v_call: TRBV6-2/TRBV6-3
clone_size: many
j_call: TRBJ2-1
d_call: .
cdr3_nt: TGTGCCAGCACCCGAATGGCGGCAAGCTCCTACAATGAGCAGTTCTTC
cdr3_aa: CASTRMAASSYNEQFF

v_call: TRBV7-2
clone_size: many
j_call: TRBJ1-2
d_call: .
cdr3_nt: TGTGCCAGCAGCTCTAGCGGGGGGAAGTCCTATGGCTACACCTTC
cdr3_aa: CASSSSGGKSYGYTF

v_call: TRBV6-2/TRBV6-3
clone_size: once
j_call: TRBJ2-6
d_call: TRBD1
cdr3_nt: TGTGCCACCAAGACAGGGCATGGTGGGGCCAACGTCCTGACTTTC
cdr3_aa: CATKTGHGGANVLTF

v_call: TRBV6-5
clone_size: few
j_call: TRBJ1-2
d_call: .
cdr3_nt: TGTGCCAGCAGTTATCCAAGTGGCTACACCTTC
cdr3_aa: CASSYPSGYTF

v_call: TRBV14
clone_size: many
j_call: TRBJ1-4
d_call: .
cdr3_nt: TGTGCCAGCAGCCAAGATCCGGGGCGGAAGGAAAAACTGTTTTTT
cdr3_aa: CASSQDPGRKEKLFF

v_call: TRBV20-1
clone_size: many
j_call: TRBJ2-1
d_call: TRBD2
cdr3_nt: TGCAGTGCTAGAAGACTAGCGGGGCCCTACAATGAGCAGTTCTTC
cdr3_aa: CSARRLAGPYNEQFF

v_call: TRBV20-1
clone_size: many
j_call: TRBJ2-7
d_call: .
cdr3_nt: TGCAGTGCGAGCGAACTCAGGGGACCCTACGAGCAGTACTTC
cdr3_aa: CSASELRGPYEQYF

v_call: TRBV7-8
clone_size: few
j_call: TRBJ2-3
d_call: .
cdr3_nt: TGTGCCAGCAGCTCCGCCAAAAGCGGTACTAGCACAGATACGCAGTATTTT
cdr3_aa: CASSSAKSGTSTDTQYF

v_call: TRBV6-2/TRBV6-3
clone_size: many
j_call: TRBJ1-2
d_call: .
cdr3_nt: TGTGCCAGCAGTTACTCGGGGGATGGCTACACCTTC
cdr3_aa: CASSYSGDGYTF

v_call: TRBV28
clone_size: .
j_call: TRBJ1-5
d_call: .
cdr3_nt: TGTGCCAGCAGTTATCCCGGGGAGTTTAATCAGCCCCAGCATTTT
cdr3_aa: CASSYPGEFNQPQHF

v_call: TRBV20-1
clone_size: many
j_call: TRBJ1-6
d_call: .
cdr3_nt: TGCAGTGCTCCGGTAGGGGGGCCCTTAGGGAGCTCACCCCTCCACTTT
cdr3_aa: CSAPVGGPLGSSPLHF

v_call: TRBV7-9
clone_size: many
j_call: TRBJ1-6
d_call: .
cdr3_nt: TGTGCCAGCAGCTTAGCGCTGGATTCACCCCTCCACTTT
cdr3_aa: CASSLALDSPLHF

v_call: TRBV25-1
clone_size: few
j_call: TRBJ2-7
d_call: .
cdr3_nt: TGTGCCAGCAGTGGATACTACCTAATGGAGCAGTACTTC
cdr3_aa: CASSGYYLMEQYF

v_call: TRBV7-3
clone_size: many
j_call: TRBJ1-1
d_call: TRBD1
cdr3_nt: TGTGCCAGCAGTCGGACAGGGACGTACACTGAAGCTTTCTTT
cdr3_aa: CASSRTGTYTEAFF

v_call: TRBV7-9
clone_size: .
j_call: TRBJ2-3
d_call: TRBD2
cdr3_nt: TGTGCCAGCAGCCTCGGACTAGCGGGAGTGAACACAGATACGCAGTATTTT
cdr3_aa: CASSLGLAGVNTDTQYF